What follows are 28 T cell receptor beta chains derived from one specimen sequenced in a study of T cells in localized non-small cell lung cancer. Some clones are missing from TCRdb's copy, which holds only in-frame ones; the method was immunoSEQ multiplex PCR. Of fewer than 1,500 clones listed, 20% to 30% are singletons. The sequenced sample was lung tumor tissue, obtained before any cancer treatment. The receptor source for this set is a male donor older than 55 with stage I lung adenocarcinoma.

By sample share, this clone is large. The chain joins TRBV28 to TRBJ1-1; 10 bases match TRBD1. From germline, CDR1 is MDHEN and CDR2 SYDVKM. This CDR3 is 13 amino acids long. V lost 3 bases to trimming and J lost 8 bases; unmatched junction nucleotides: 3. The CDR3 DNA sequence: TGTGCCAGCAGTTTCCGGACAGGGGGAGAAGCTTTCTTT. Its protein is CASSFRTGGEAFF. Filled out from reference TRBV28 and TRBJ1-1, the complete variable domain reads DVKVTQSSRYLVKRTGEKVFLECVQDMDHENMFWYRQDPGLGLRLIYFSYDVKMKEKGDIPEGYSVSREKKERFSLILESASTNQTSMYLCASSFRTGGEAFFGQGTRLTVV.

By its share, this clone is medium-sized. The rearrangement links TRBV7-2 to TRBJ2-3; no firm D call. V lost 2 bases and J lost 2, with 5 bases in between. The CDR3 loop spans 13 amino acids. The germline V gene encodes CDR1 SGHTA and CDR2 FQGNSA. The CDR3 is CASSLKPTDTQYF. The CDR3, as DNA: TGTGCCAGCAGCTTAAAGCCCACAGATACGCAGTATTTT.

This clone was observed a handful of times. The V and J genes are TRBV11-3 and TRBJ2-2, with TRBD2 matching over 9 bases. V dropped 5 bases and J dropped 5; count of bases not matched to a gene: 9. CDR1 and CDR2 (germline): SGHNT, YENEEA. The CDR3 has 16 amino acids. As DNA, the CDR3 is TGTGCCAGCAGCCCACTACTTAGCGGGAGAACCGGGGAGCTGTTTTTT. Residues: CASSPLLSGRTGELFF.

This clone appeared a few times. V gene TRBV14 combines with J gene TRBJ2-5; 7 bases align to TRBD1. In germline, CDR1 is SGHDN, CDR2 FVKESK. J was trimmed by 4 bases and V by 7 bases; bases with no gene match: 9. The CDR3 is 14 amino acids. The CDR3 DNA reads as TGTGCCAGCATCCCCGAACAGGGGAGAGAGACCCAGTACTTC. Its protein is CASIPEQGRETQYF.

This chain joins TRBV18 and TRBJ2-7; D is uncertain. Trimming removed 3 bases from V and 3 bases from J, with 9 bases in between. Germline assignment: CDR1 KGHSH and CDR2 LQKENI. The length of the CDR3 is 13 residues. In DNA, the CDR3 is TGTGCCAGCTCACCTTCGGACGGCTACGAGCAGTACGTC. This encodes CASSPSDGYEQYV.

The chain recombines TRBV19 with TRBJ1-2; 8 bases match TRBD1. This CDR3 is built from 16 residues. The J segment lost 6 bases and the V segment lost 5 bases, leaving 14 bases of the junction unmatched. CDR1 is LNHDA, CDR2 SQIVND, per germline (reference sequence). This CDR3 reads CASSLPLGQVNNGYTF. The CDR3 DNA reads TGTGCCAGTAGTCTCCCGCTGGGACAGGTGAATAATGGCTACACCTTC. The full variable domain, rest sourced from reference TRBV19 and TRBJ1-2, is DGGITQSPKYLFRKEGQNVTLSCEQNLNHDAMYWYRQDPGQGLRLIYYSQIVNDFQKGDIAEGYSVSREKKESFPLTVTSAQKNPTAFYLCASSLPLGQVNNGYTFGSGTRLTVV.

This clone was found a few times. CDR3 sequence: CASSVGVSGRSDTQYF. The CDR3 DNA is TGTGCCAGCAGCGTAGGAGTTAGCGGGAGGTCAGATACGCAGTATTTT. The genes are TRBV9 and TRBJ2-3; TRBD2 matches at 10 bases. CDR3 length: 16 amino acids. The germline V gene encodes CDR1 SGDLS and CDR2 YYNGEE. Trimming at V came to 0 bases and at J to 4 bases, leaving 5 bases not matched to a gene. Using reference TRBV9 and TRBJ2-3 for the parts outside the CDR3, the full variable domain is DSGVTQTPKHLITATGQRVTLRCSPRSGDLSVYWYQQSLDQGLQFLIQYYNGEERAKGNILERFSAQQFPDLHSELNLSSLELGDSALYFCASSVGVSGRSDTQYFGPGTRLTVL.

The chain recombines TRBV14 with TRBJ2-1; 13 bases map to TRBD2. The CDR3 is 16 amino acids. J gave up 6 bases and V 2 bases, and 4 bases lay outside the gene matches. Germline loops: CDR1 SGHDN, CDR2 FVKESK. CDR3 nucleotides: TGTGCCAGCAGCCAACCGACTAGCGGGAGGACCAATGAGCAGTTCTTC. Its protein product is CASSQPTSGRTNEQFF.

The CDR3 spells CASSVTGLGYEQYF. CDR3 nucleotides: TGTGCCAGCAGTGTCACGGGACTAGGCTACGAGCAGTACTTC. V gene TRBV6-8 combines with J gene TRBJ2-7; 8 nucleotides match TRBD2. The length of the CDR3 is 14 residues. Germline-derived CDR1 and CDR2 are MNHGY and SAAAGT. Losses at the gene ends were 5 bases for V and 3 bases for J; bases not matched to a gene: 6.

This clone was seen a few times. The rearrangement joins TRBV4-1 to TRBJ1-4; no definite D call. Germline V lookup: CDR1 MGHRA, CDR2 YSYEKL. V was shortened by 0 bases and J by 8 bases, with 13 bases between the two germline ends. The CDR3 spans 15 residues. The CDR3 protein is CASSQDRGGREKLFF. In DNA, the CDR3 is TGCGCCAGCAGCCAAGACCGTGGTGGCAGGGAAAAACTGTTTTTT.

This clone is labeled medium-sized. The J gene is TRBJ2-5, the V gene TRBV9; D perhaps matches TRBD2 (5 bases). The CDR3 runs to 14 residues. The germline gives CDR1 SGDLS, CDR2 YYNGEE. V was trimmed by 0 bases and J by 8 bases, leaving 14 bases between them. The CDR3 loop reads CASSVGGSAPTQYF. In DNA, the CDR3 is TGTGCCAGCAGCGTAGGAGGGTCCGCGCCCACCCAGTACTTC.

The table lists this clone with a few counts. CDR3 sequence reads: CASSTRDKHYEQYF. In nucleotides, the CDR3 is TGTGCCAGCAGCACCCGGGACAAACACTACGAGCAGTACTTC. This chain joins TRBV11-3 and TRBJ2-7; the D gene is possibly TRBD1 (6 bases). Trimming shortened V by 5 bases and J by 3 bases, and 14 bases separated the two germline ends. CDR1 is SGHNT, CDR2 YENEEA, per germline. The CDR3 consists of 14 residues.

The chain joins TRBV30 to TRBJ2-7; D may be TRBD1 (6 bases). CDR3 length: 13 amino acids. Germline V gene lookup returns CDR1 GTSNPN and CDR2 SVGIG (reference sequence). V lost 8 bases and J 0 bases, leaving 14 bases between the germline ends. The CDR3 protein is CARRTAPSYEQYF. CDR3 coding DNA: TGTGCCCGTCGGACAGCCCCCTCCTACGAGCAGTACTTC.

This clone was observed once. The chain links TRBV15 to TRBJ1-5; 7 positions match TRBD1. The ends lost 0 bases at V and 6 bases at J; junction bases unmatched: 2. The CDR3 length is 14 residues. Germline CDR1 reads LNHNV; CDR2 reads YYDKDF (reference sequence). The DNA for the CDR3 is TGTGCCACCAGCAGAGAGACAGGGCGTCAGCCCCAGCATTTT. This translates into CATSRETGRQPQHF.

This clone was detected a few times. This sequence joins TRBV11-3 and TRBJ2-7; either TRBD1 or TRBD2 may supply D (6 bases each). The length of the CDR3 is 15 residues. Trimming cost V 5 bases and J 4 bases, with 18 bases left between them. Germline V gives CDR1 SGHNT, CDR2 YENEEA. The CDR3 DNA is TGTGCCAGCAGCCCACAGGGAGGCCCCTTTTACGAGCAGTACGTC. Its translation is CASSPQGGPFYEQYV.

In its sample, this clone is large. CDR3 coding DNA: TGTGCCAGCAGCGGGGAAGGGGAGGGCTATGGCTACACCTTC. This encodes CASSGEGEGYGYTF. V is TRBV11-3 and J is TRBJ1-2; D perhaps matches TRBD1 (5 bases). The ends were cut back, 5 bases at V and 4 bases at J, with 14 bases in the middle. Germline values: CDR1 SGHNT, CDR2 YENEEA. CDR3 length: 14 residues. The variable domain in full, with the rest retrieved from reference TRBV11-3 and TRBJ1-2, is EAGVVQSPRYKIIEKKQPVAFWCNPISGHNTLYWYLQNLGQGPELLIRYENEEAVDDSQLPKDRFSAERLKGVDSTLKIQPAELGDSAVYLCASSGEGEGYGYTFGSGTRLTVV.

The CDR3 DNA reads TGTGCCAGCAGCTTAATGGCAGGGGAGTCTGGAAACACCATATATTTT. It translates to CASSLMAGESGNTIYF. The V call is TRBV11-3, the J call TRBJ1-3; a weak D match, TRBD1 (6 bases). Between the trimmed V and J ends, which lost 2 bases and 1 base, there was a span of 12 bases. The CDR3 is 16 residues long. Germline lookup yields CDR1 SGHNT and CDR2 YENEEA.

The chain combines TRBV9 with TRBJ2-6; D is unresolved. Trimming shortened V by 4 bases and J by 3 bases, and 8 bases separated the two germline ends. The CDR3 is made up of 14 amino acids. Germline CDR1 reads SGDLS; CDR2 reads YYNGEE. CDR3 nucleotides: TGTGCCAGCAGCACCCCCAATGGGGCCAACGTCCTGACTTTC. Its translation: CASSTPNGANVLTF. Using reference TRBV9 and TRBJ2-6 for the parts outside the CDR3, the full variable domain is DSGVTQTPKHLITATGQRVTLRCSPRSGDLSVYWYQQSLDQGLQFLIQYYNGEERAKGNILERFSAQQFPDLHSELNLSSLELGDSALYFCASSTPNGANVLTFGAGSRLTVL.

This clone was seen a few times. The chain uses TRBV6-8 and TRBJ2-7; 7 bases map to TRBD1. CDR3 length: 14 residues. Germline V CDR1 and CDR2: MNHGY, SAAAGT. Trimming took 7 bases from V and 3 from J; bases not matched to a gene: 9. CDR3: CASNPGTARYEQYV. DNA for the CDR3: TGTGCCAGCAACCCAGGGACAGCCCGCTACGAGCAGTACGTC.

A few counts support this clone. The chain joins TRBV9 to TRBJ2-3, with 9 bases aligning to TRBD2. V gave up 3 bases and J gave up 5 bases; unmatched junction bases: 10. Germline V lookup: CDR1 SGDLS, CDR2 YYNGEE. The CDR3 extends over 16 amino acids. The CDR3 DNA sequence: TGTGCCAGCAGCGAAGAGAGCGGGAGGACAGGAGATACGCAGTATTTT. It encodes CASSEESGRTGDTQYF.

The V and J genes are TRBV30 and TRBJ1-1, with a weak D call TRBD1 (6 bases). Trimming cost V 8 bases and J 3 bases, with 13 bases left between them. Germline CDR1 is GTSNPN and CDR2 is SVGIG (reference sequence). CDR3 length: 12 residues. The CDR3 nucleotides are TGTGCCGGAGCCAAGGGGGACACTGAAGCTTTCTTT. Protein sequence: CAGAKGDTEAFF.

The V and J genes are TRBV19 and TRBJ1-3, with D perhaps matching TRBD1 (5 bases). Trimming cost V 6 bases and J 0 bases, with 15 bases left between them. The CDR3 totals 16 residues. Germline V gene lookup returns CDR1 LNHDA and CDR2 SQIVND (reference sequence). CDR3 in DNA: TGTGCCAGTAGGCCGGCCCGGACATTCTCTGGAAACACCATATATTTT. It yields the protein CASRPARTFSGNTIYF.

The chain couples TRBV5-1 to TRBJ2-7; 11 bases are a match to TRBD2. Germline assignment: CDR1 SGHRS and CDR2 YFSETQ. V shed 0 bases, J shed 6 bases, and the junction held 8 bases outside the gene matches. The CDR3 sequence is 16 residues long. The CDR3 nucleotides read TGCGCCAGCAGCTTGGTGGCAACTAGCGGGAGCCCCGAGCAGTACTTC. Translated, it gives CASSLVATSGSPEQYF.

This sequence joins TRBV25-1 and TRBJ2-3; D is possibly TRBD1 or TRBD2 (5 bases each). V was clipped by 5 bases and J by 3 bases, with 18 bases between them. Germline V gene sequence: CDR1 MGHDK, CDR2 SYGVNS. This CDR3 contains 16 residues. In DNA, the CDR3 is TGTGCCAGCAGTTCCTCGAGGGGTGGGCTTACAGATACGCAGTATTTT. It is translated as CASSSSRGGLTDTQYF.

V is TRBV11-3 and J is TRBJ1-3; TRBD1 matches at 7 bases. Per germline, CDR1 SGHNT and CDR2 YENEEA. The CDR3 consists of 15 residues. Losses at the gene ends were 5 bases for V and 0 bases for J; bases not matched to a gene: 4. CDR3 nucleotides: TGTGCCAGCAGCCCCGGGACAGTCTCTGGAAACACCATATATTTT. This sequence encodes CASSPGTVSGNTIYF.

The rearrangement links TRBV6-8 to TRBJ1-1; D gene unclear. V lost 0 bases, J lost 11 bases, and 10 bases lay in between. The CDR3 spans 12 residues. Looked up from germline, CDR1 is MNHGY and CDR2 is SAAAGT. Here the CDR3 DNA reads TGTGCCAGCAGTTACTCAGCGGGAACCGCTTTCTTT. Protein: CASSYSAGTAFF.

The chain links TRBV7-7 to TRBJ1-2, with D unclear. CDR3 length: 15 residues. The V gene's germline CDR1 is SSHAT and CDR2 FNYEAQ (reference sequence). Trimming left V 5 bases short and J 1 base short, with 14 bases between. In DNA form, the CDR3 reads TGTGCCAGCAGCCCGGGAGAATTATTTAACTATGGCTACACCTTC. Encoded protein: CASSPGELFNYGYTF.

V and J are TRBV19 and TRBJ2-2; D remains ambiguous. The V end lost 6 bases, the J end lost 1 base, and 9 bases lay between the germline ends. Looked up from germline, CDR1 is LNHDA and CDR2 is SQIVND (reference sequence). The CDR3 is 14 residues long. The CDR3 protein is CASRSGWNTGELFF. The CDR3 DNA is TGTGCCAGTAGATCAGGCTGGAACACCGGGGAGCTGTTTTTT.